This is a list of T cell receptor beta chains from one sample in a study of blood T cell repertoires in COVID-19. TCRdb keeps only in-frame clones here, not all; method: immunoSEQ multiplex PCR. This table has 200,000 to 300,000 clones, approximately 86% appearing once. The sequenced sample was peripheral blood. These receptors were obtained from a woman aged 55-70 years with COVID-19, enrolled during active disease. Each CDR3 is given with its conserved first and last residue. The D gene is left open where the match is weak. Clone size, where shown, is once, few, many, or a class for clones that have expanded.

j_gene: TRBJ1-2
abundance: -
v_gene: TRBV2
len: 10
d_gene: TRBD1
CDR3nt: TGTGCCAGCAGCCGCCAGGGGGTCGGCTTC
CDR3aa: CASSRQGVGF

j_gene: TRBJ1-6
abundance: -
v_gene: TRBV30
len: 13
d_gene: TRBD1
CDR3nt: TGTGCCTGGAGGACAGGGCCAGCATCACCCCTCCACTTT
CDR3aa: CAWRTGPASPLHF

j_gene: TRBJ1-2
abundance: -
v_gene: TRBV3-1/TRBV3-2
len: 16
d_gene: -
CDR3nt: TGTGCCAGCAGCCCCACGTTGGCGGGGGTCGGCTATGGCTACACCTTC
CDR3aa: CASSPTLAGVGYGYTF

j_gene: TRBJ1-1
abundance: -
v_gene: TRBV28
len: 14
d_gene: TRBD1
CDR3nt: TGTGCCAGCAGCTCGACAGGGGGAAGTACTGAAGCTTTCTTT
CDR3aa: CASSSTGGSTEAFF

j_gene: TRBJ2-4
abundance: -
v_gene: TRBV19
len: 19
d_gene: -
CDR3nt: TGTGCCAGTAGACCCCCCTTAGGGCCAGGGGCCCTAGCCAAAAACATTCAGTACTTC
CDR3aa: CASRPPLGPGALAKNIQYF

j_gene: TRBJ1-5
abundance: once
v_gene: TRBV15
len: 12
d_gene: -
CDR3nt: TGTGCCACCGCCCGCCAGAATCAGCCCCAGCATTTT
CDR3aa: CATARQNQPQHF

j_gene: TRBJ1-3
abundance: -
v_gene: TRBV30
len: 11
d_gene: -
CDR3nt: TGTGCCTGGAGTCTAGTATACACCATATATTTT
CDR3aa: CAWSLVYTIYF

j_gene: TRBJ1-1
abundance: -
v_gene: TRBV30
len: 14
d_gene: -
CDR3nt: TGTGCCTGGAGTGGATTCAACACGAACACTGAAGCTTTCTTT
CDR3aa: CAWSGFNTNTEAFF

j_gene: TRBJ2-1
abundance: -
v_gene: TRBV9
len: 11
d_gene: -
CDR3nt: TGTGCCAGCAGCTCGGTCGGGGAGCAGTTCTTC
CDR3aa: CASSSVGEQFF

j_gene: TRBJ1-2
abundance: -
v_gene: TRBV6-5
len: 11
d_gene: TRBD1
CDR3nt: TGTGCCAGCCGACAGGGGTATGGCTACACCTTC
CDR3aa: CASRQGYGYTF

j_gene: TRBJ2-1
abundance: -
v_gene: TRBV7-3
len: 16
d_gene: TRBD1
CDR3nt: TGTGCCAGCAGCTTCACGACAGGGGTGATGAACAATGAGCAGTTCTTC
CDR3aa: CASSFTTGVMNNEQFF

j_gene: TRBJ2-1
abundance: -
v_gene: TRBV5-4
len: 16
d_gene: TRBD2
CDR3nt: TGTGCCAGCAGCGGAACTGGACTAGTTTCCTACAATGAGCAGTTCTTC
CDR3aa: CASSGTGLVSYNEQFF

j_gene: TRBJ1-1
abundance: -
v_gene: TRBV18
len: 14
d_gene: TRBD1
CDR3nt: TGTGCCAGCTCACCGAGGGACAGCAACACTGAAGCTTTCTTT
CDR3aa: CASSPRDSNTEAFF

j_gene: TRBJ1-2
abundance: -
v_gene: TRBV6-6
len: 11
d_gene: -
CDR3nt: TGTGCCAGCAGTTATCGGGACACCTACACCTTC
CDR3aa: CASSYRDTYTF

j_gene: TRBJ1-1
abundance: -
v_gene: TRBV4-1
len: 16
d_gene: -
CDR3nt: TGCGCCAGCAGCCAAATATCGGGAGGGTCGGGTACTGAAGCTTTCTTT
CDR3aa: CASSQISGGSGTEAFF

j_gene: TRBJ2-5
abundance: once
v_gene: TRBV5-6
len: 14
d_gene: -
CDR3nt: TGTGCCAGCAGCTTGGGGGCTGGACAAGAGACCCAGTACTTC
CDR3aa: CASSLGAGQETQYF

j_gene: TRBJ1-5
abundance: -
v_gene: TRBV23-1
len: 16
d_gene: TRBD1
CDR3nt: TGCGCCAGCAGCCGACTTAGGGGGCAATGGGATCAGCCCCAGCATTTT
CDR3aa: CASSRLRGQWDQPQHF

j_gene: TRBJ2-1
abundance: -
v_gene: TRBV24-1
len: 17
d_gene: TRBD1
CDR3nt: TGTGCCACCAGTGACCCGGACAGGTATAGCTCCTACAATGAGCAGTTCTTC
CDR3aa: CATSDPDRYSSYNEQFF

j_gene: TRBJ2-7
abundance: -
v_gene: TRBV9
len: 14
d_gene: -
CDR3nt: TGTGCCAGCAGCTTTGGACACTCATCCTACGAGCAGTACTTC
CDR3aa: CASSFGHSSYEQYF

j_gene: TRBJ2-1
abundance: -
v_gene: TRBV7-9
len: 15
d_gene: TRBD2
CDR3nt: TGTGCCAGCAGCCCCCAGACTAGCGGGATTAGGGAGCAGTTCTTC
CDR3aa: CASSPQTSGIREQFF